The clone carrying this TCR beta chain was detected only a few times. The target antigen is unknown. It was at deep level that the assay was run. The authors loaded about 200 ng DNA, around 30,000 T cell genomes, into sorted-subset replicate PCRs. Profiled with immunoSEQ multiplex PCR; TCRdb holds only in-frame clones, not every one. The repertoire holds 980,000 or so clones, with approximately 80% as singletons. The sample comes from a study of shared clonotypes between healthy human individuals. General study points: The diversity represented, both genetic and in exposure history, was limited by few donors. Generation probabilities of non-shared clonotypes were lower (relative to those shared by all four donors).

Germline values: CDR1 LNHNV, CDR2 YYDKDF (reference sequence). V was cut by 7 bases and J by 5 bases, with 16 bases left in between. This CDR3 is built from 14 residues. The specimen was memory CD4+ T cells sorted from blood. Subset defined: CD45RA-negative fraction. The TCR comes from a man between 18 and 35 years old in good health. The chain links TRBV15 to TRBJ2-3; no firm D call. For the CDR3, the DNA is TGTGCCACCATCCAGATACCGGGCGGAGATACGCAGTATTTT. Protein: CATIQIPGGDTQYF.